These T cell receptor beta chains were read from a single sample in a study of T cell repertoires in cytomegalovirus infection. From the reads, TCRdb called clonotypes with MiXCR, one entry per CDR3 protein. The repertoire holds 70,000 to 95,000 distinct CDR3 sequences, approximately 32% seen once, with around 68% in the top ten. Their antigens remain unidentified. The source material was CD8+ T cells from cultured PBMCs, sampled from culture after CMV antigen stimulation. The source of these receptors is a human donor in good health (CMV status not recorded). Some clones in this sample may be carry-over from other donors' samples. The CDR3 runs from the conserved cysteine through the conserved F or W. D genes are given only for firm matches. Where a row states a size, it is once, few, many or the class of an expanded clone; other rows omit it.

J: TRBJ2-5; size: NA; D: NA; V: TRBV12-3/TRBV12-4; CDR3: CASSDISFGALRETQYF; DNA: TGTGCCAGTAGCGATATCTCGTTCGGGGCCCTCCGAGAGACCCAGTACTTC
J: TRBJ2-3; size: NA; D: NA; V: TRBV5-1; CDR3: CASSSLGVSTDTQYF; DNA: TGCGCCAGCAGCTCACTGGGAGTCAGCACAGATACGCAGTATTTT
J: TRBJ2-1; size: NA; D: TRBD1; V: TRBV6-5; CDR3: CASTEWGQGVGEQFF; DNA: TGTGCCAGCACCGAGTGGGGACAGGGTGTGGGTGAGCAGTTCTTC
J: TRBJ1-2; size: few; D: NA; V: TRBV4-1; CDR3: CASSQDLGRGEGYTF; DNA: TGCGCCAGCAGCCAAGATCTCGGCAGGGGTGAAGGCTACACCTTC
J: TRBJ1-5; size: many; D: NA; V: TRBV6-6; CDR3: CASSYPHQPQHF; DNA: TGTGCCAGCAGTTACCCCCATCAGCCCCAGCATTTT
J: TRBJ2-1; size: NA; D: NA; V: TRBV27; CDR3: CASTQLGPNNEQFF; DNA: TGTGCCAGCACCCAACTAGGGCCAAACAATGAGCAGTTCTTC
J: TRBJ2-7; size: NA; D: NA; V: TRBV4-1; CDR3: CASSQDPAGSSYEQYF; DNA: TGCGCCAGCAGCCAAGATCCTGCAGGGAGCTCCTACGAGCAGTACTTC
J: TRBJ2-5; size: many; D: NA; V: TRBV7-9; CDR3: CASSLGGETAQVLVGFQETQYF; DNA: TGTGCCAGCAGCTTAGGAGGGGAAACAGCACAAGTTCTCGTTGGCTTCCAAGAGACCCAGTACTTC
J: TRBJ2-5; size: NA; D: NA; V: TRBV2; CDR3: CASSEAGSSQYF; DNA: TGTGCCAGCAGTGAAGCCGGGTCCTCCCAGTACTTC
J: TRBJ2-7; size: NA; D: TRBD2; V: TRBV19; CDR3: CASSMGLAGTSYEQYF; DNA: TGTGCCAGTAGTATGGGACTAGCGGGGACCTCCTACGAGCAGTACTTC
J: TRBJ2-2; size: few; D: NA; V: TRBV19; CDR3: CASSIGHANTGELFF; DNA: TGTGCCAGTAGTATCGGTCACGCGAACACCGGGGAGCTGTTTTTT
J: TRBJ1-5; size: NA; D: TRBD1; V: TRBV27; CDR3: CASSLFGQGLSQPQHF; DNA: TGTGCCAGCAGTTTATTCGGACAGGGACTTAGTCAGCCCCAGCATTTT
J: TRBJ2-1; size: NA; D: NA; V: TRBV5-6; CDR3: CASSLALSGTLYNEQFF; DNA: TGTGCCAGCAGCTTGGCCCTGAGCGGAACTCTCTACAATGAGCAGTTCTTC
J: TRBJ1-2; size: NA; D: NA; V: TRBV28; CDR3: CASSFQTAWGYTF; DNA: TGTGCCAGCAGTTTTCAGACGGCCTGGGGCTACACCTTC
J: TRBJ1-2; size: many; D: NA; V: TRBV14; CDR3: CASSQEDPARRGYNYGYTF; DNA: TGTGCCAGCAGCCAAGAGGATCCCGCGAGGAGGGGGTATAACTATGGCTACACCTTC
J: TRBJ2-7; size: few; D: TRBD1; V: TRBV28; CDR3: CASRDRDSYEQYF; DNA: TGTGCCAGCAGGGACAGGGATTCCTACGAGCAGTACTTC
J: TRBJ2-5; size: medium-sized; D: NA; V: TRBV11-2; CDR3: CASSPPRGDSAQETQYF; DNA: TGTGCCAGCAGCCCCCCTAGAGGAGATTCGGCCCAAGAGACCCAGTACTTC
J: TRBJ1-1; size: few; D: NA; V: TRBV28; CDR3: CASSLWEAGRMNTEAFF; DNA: TGTGCCAGCAGTTTATGGGAGGCAGGGCGAATGAACACTGAAGCTTTCTTT
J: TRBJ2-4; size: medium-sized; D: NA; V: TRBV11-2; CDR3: CASSLGVGGKNIQYF; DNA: TGTGCCAGCAGCCTGGGGGTTGGGGGCAAAAACATTCAGTACTTC
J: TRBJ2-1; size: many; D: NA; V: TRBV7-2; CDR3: CASSLERSRTNNEQFF; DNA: TGTGCCAGCAGCTTAGAAAGGTCCCGGACGAACAATGAGCAGTTCTTC
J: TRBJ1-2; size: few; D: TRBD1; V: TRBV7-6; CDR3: CASSPGTAINYGYTF; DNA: TGTGCCAGCAGCCCCGGGACAGCTATTAACTATGGCTACACCTTC
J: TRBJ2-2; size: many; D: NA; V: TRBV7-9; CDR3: CASSSGLNTGELFF; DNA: TGTGCCAGCAGCTCAGGGTTGAACACCGGGGAGCTGTTTTTT
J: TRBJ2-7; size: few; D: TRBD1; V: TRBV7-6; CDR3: CASSLEDRVGGSTYEQYF; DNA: TGTGCCAGCAGCTTAGAGGACAGGGTTGGGGGAAGTACCTACGAGCAGTACTTC
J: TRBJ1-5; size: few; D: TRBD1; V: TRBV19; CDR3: CATADRGRWNQPQHF; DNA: TGTGCCACCGCGGACAGGGGGCGATGGAATCAGCCCCAGCATTTT
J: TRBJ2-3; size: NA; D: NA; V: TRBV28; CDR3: CASSLWSASTDTQYF; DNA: TGTGCCAGCAGTTTATGGTCAGCTAGCACAGATACGCAGTATTTT
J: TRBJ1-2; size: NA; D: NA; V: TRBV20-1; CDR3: CSALDPTGPTTDGYTF; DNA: TGCAGTGCTCTCGACCCGACAGGTCCGACGACTGATGGCTACACCTTC
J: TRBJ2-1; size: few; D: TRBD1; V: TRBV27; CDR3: CASSPESSGQGVNEQFF; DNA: TGTGCCAGCAGTCCCGAGAGCTCGGGACAGGGAGTGAATGAGCAGTTCTTC
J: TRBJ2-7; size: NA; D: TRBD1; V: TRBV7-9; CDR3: CASSFRDRGSYEQYF; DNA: TGTGCCAGCAGCTTCCGGGACAGGGGCTCCTACGAGCAGTACTTC
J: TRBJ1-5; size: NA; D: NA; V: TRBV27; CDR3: CASSLMGLGPQHF; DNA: TGTGCCAGCAGTTTGATGGGGTTGGGACCCCAGCATTTT
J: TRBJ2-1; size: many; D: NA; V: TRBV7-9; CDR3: CASSLDFNINEQFF; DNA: TGTGCCAGCAGCTTAGATTTTAATATCAATGAGCAGTTCTTC
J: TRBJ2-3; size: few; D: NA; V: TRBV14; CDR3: CASSQDRSGGTDTQYF; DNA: TGTGCCAGCAGCCAAGATAGATCGGGGGGCACAGATACGCAGTATTTT
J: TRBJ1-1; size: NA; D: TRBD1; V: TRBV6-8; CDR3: CASIDTGTANTEAFF; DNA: TGTGCCAGCATCGATACAGGGACAGCGAACACTGAAGCTTTCTTT
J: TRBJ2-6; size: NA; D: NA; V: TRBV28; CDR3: CASSFPPSGLTSGANVLTF; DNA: TGTGCCAGCAGTTTTCCCCCCTCGGGACTGACCTCTGGGGCCAACGTCCTGACTTTC
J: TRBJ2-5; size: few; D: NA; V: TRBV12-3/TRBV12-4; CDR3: CASTTWGEETQYF; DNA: TGTGCCAGCACCACCTGGGGCGAAGAGACCCAGTACTTC
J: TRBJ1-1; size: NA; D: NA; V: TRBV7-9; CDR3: CASSLSPGTAEAFF; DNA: TGTGCCAGCAGCTTATCTCCGGGAACAGCTGAAGCTTTCTTT
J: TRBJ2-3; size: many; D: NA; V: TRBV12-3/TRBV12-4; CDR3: CASSFLSEDTQYF; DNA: TGTGCCAGCAGTTTTTTGTCGGAAGATACGCAGTATTTT
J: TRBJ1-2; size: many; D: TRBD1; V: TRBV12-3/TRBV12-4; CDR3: CASRPGTGTRSYTF; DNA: TGTGCCAGCAGGCCCGGGACAGGGACGAGGAGCTACACCTTC
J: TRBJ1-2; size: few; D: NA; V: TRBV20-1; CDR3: CSASLSGGGYTF; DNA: TGCAGTGCTAGTCTTTCGGGGGGCGGCTACACCTTC
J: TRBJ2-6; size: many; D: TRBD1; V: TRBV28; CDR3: CASSFSTVTGAGANVLTF; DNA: TGTGCCAGCAGTTTCTCCACCGTCACAGGGGCTGGGGCCAACGTCCTGACTTTC
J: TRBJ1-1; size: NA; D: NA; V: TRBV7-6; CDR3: CASTTGGGLRYTEAFF; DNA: TGTGCCAGCACCACTGGGGGGGGCCTTAGATACACTGAAGCTTTCTTT
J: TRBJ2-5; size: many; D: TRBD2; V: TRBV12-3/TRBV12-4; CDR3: CASSTSGVETQYF; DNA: TGTGCCAGCAGTACTAGCGGGGTTGAGACCCAGTACTTC